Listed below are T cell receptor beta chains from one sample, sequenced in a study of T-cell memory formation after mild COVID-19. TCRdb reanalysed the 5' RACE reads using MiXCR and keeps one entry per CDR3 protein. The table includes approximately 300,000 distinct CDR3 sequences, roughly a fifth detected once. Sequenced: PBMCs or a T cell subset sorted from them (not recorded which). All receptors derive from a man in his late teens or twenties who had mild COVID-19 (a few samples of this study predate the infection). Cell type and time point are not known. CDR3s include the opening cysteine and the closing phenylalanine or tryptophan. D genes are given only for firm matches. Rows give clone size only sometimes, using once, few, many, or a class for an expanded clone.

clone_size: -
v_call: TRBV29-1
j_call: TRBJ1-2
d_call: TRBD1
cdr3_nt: TGCAGCGTTGGACAGGGAAATAACTATGGCTACACCTTC
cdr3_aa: CSVGQGNNYGYTF

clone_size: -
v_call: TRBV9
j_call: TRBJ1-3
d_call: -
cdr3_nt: TGTGCCAGCAGCGTGGCCCTTAGTCCTGGAAACACCATATATTTT
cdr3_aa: CASSVALSPGNTIYF

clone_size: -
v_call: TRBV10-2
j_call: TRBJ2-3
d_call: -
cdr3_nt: TGCGCCAGCAGTGATCGAGTGAACACAGATACGCAGTATTTT
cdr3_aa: CASSDRVNTDTQYF

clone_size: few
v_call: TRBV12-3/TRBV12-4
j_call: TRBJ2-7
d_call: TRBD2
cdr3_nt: TGTGCCAGCAGCCTCTCCGGGACTACGATCTACGAGCAGTACTTC
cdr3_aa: CASSLSGTTIYEQYF

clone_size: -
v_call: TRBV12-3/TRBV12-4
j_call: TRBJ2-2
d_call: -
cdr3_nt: TGTGCCAGCAGTTTCGCGGGATCGGCCGGGGAGCTGTTTTTT
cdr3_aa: CASSFAGSAGELFF

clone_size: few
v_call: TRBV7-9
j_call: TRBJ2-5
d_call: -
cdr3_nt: TGTGCCAGCAGCTCGAACACCCCGGCAGAGACCCAGTACTTC
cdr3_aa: CASSSNTPAETQYF

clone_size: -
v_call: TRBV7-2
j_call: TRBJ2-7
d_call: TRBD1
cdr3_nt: TGTGCCAGCAGCATCGAAACGGGACAGACCTACGAGCAGTACTTC
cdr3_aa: CASSIETGQTYEQYF

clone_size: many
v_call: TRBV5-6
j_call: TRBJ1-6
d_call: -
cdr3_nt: TGTGCCAGCAGCCTAGGACAGTATAATTCACCCCTCCACTTT
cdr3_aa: CASSLGQYNSPLHF

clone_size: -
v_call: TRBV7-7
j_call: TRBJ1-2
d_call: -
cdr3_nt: TGTGCTAGCAGCTCCCGGGGGGGACTTAATAACTATGGCTACACCTTC
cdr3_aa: CASSSRGGLNNYGYTF

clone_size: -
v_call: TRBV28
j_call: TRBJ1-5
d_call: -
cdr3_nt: TGTGCCAGCATTTGGGTGGGGGGAGAGAGCAATCAGCCCCAGCATTTT
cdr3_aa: CASIWVGGESNQPQHF

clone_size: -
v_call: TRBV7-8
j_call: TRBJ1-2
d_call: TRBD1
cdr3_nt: TGTGCCAGCAGCCCCGGACAGGGGACCTATGGCTACACCTTC
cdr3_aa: CASSPGQGTYGYTF

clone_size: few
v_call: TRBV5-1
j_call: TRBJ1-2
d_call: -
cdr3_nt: TGCGCCAGCAGCCCGGCCGAGGGCTATGGCTACACCTTC
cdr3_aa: CASSPAEGYGYTF

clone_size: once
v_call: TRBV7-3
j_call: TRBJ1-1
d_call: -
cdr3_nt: TGTGCCAGCAGCTTGGGGCCGAGGAACACTGAAGCTTTCTTT
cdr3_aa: CASSLGPRNTEAFF

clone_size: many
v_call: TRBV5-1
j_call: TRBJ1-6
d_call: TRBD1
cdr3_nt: TGCGCCAGCTGTGACAGGGATAATTCACCCCTCCACTTT
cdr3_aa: CASCDRDNSPLHF

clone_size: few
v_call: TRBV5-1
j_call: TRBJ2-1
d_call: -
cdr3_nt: TGCGCCAGCAGCCCGACTTGGAATGAGCAGTTCTTC
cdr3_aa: CASSPTWNEQFF

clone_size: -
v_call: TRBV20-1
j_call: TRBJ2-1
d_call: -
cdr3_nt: TGCAGTGCCAGATGGCGGGGCCCCTACAATGAGCAGTTCTTC
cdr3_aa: CSARWRGPYNEQFF

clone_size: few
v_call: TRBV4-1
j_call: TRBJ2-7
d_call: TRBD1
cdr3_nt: TGCGCCAGCAGCCAACCGACAGGGGCGGGCGAGCAGTACTTC
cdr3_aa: CASSQPTGAGEQYF

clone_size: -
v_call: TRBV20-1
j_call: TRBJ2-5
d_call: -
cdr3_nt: TGCAGTGCTAGAGATCGCTTGGGGGCCGGAGAGACCCAGTACTTC
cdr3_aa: CSARDRLGAGETQYF

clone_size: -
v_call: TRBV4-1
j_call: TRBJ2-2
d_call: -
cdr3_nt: TGCGCCAGCAGCCAAGTAAGGAGCGGGCGCCCCGGGGAGCTGTTTTTT
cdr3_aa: CASSQVRSGRPGELFF

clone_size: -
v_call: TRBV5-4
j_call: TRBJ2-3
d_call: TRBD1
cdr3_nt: TGTGCCAGCAGCCGGACAGGGTTTGTTGATACGCAGTATTTT
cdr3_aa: CASSRTGFVDTQYF

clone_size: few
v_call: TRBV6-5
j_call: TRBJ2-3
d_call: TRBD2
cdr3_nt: TGTGCCAGCAGTTATCGGGGGGAAAGCACAGATACGCAGTATTTT
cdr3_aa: CASSYRGESTDTQYF

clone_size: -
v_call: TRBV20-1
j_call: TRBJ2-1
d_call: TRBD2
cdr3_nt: TGCAGTGCCTTCCTAGCGGGGGGGCCGCGGAATGAGCAGTTCTTC
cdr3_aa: CSAFLAGGPRNEQFF

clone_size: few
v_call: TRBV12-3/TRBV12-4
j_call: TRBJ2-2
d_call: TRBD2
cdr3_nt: TGTGCCAGCAGTTTTCCTGGGACTAGCGGGGGGGGCACCGGGGAGCTGTTTTTT
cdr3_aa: CASSFPGTSGGGTGELFF

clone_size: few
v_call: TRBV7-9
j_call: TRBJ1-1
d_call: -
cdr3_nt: TGTGCCAGCAGCCCCTTGCGCACTGAAGCTTTCTTT
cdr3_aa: CASSPLRTEAFF

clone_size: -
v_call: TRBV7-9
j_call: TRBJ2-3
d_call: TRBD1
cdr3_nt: TGTGCCAGCAGCTCCCCCAGGGGGCACGGCACAGATACGCAGTATTTT
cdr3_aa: CASSSPRGHGTDTQYF

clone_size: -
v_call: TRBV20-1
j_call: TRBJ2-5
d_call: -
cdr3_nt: TGCAGTGCTAGGCCGGGACGCCAAGAGACCCAGTACTTC
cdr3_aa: CSARPGRQETQYF

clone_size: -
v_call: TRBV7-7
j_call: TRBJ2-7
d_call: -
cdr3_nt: TGTGCCAGCAGCCCGGGGCCTGATTTCGAGCAGTACTTC
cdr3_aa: CASSPGPDFEQYF

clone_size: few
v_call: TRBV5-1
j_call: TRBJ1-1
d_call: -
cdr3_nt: TGCGCCAGCAGACCTGGGTCGGCGAACACTGAAGCTTTCTTT
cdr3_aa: CASRPGSANTEAFF

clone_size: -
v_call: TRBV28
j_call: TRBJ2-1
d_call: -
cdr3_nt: TGTGCCAGCAGTTTCCCTGACCGGCGAAATGAGCAGTTCTTC
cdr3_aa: CASSFPDRRNEQFF

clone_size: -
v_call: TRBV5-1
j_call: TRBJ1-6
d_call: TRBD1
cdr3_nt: TGCGCCAGCATAATCAGGGGGAATTCACCCCTCCACTTT
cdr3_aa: CASIIRGNSPLHF

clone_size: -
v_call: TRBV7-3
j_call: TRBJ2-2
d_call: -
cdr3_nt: TGTGCCAGCAGCTTAACTCCAGGGATCGGGGAGCTGTTTTTT
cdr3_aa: CASSLTPGIGELFF

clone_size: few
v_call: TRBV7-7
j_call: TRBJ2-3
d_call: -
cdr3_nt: TGTGCCAGCAGCATTACGGGCGCAGATACGCAGTATTTT
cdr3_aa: CASSITGADTQYF

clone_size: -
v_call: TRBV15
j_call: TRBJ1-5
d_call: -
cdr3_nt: TGTGCCACCAGCGCAGGGGCACAGCAGCCCCAGCATTTT
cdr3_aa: CATSAGAQQPQHF

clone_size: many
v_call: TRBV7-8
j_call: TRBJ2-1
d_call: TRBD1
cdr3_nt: TGTGCCAGCAGCTCCCCAGGGGGCGCAGGCAATGAGCAGTTCTTC
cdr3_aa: CASSSPGGAGNEQFF

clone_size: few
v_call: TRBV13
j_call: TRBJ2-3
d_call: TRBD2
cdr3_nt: TGTGCCAGCCAACGGACTAGCGGGGTCACAGATACGCAGTATTTT
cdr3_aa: CASQRTSGVTDTQYF

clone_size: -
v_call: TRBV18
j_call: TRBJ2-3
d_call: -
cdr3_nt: TGTGCCAGCTCACCGTCCCGGGGCACAGATACGCAGTATTTT
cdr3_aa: CASSPSRGTDTQYF

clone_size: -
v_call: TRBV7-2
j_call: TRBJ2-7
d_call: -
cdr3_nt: TGTGCCAGCAGCTTAGTCGTGGGGGGCCCGTACGAGCAGTACTTC
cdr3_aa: CASSLVVGGPYEQYF

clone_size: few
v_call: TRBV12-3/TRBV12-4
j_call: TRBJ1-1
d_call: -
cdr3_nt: TGTGCCAGCAGTAGGGACATTGCTGAAGCTTTCTTT
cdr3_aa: CASSRDIAEAFF

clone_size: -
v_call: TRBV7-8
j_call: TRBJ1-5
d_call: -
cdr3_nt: TGTGCCAGCAGCTTAGGGGGGGCTCAGCCCCAGCATTTT
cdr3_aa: CASSLGGAQPQHF

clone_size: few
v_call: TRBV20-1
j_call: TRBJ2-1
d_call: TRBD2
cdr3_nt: TGCAGTGCCCTAGCGGGCCTCTACAATGAGCAGTTCTTC
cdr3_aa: CSALAGLYNEQFF

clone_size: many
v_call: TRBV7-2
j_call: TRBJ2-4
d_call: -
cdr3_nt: TGTGCCAGCAGCTTAGAATTTCCAGGGAGTACCAAAAACATTCAGTACTTC
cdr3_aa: CASSLEFPGSTKNIQYF

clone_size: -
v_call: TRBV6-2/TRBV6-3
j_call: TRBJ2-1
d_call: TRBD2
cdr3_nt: TGTGCCAGCAGACAACTAGCGGGGGAATTTAATGAGCAGTTCTTC
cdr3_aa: CASRQLAGEFNEQFF

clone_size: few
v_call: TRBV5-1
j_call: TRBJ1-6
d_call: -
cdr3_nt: TGCGCCAGCAGTGGGGAGGGACTGGGATCACCCCTCCACTTT
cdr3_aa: CASSGEGLGSPLHF

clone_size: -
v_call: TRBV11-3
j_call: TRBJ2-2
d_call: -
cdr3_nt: TGTGCCAGCAGCTTAGGCCAGCCCCTAGACACCGGGGAGCTGTTTTTT
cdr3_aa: CASSLGQPLDTGELFF

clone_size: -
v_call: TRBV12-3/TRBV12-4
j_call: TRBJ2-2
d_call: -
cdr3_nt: TGTGCCAGCAGCCGGGACGTAAACACCGGGGAGCTGTTTTTT
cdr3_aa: CASSRDVNTGELFF

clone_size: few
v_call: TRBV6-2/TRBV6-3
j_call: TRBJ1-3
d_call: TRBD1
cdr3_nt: TGTGCCAGCAGTACAGCCGGGACAGTCTCTGGAAACACCATATATTTT
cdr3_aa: CASSTAGTVSGNTIYF

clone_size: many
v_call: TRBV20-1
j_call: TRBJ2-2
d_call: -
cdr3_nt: TGCAGTGCTAGTGGTGGGGGACGTGCGAACACCGGGGAGCTGTTTTTT
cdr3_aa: CSASGGGRANTGELFF

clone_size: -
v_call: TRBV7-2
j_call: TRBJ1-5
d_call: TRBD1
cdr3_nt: TGTGCCAGCAGCTTCACAGGGGGGAACAATCAGCCCCAGCATTTT
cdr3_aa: CASSFTGGNNQPQHF

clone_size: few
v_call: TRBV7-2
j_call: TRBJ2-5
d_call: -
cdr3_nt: TGTGCCAGCAGCTTTCGTCGGCTGGGTCGGGGAGAGACCCAGTACTTC
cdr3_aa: CASSFRRLGRGETQYF

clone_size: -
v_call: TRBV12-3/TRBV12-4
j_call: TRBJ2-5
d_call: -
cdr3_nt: TGTGCCAGCAGACTGCAGCGGCAAGAGACCCAGTACTTC
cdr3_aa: CASRLQRQETQYF

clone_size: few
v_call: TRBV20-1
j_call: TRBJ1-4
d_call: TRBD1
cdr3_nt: TGCAGTGCCGGGACAGCGGCAACTAATGAAAAACTGTTTTTT
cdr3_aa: CSAGTAATNEKLFF

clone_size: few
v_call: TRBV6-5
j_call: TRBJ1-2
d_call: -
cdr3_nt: TGTGCCAGCAGTTACCGTTCTGCCTATGGCTACACCTTC
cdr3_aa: CASSYRSAYGYTF

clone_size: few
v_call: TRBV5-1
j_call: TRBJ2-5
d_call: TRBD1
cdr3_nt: TGCGCCAGCAGCCCCGGGACAGGGGCCGAGACCCAGTACTTC
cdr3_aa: CASSPGTGAETQYF

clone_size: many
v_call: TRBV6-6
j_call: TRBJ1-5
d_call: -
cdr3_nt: TGTGCCAGCAGCCCCAGCGATAGCAATCAGCCCCAGCATTTT
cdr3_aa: CASSPSDSNQPQHF

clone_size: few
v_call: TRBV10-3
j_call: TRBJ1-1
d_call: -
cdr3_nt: TGTGCCATCAGTGAGTCGGGAGGGCTCACTGAAGCTTTCTTT
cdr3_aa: CAISESGGLTEAFF